The 21 T cell receptor beta chains listed next were all sequenced from one sample in a study of T cells in Graves' hyperthyroidism and ophthalmopathy. Amplified TCR beta CDR3 regions came from RNA transcripts. The HTBI primer set served for first-round RT-PCR of the TCR CDR3. TCRdb fed the multiplex PCR reads into MiXCR, producing one record per CDR3 protein. The sample comprises roughly 500,000 distinct CDR3 sequences, about 16% of which are singletons, and 25% to 30% rests with the top ten. Source material: blood. All receptors derive from a woman in her 30s with Graves' ophthalmopathy.

This chain connects TRBV14 to TRBJ2-2; 13 positions agree with TRBD2. This CDR3 contains 20 residues. V was pared by 4 bases and J by 3 bases, with 14 bases of the junction left unmatched. Germline V CDR1 and CDR2: SGHDN, FVKESK. The CDR3 DNA is TGTGCCAGCAGCCTTCCGGGACTAGCGGGACCCGACCACTACACCGGGGAGCTGTTTTTT. It encodes CASSLPGLAGPDHYTGELFF.

This clonotype came up a few times. J is TRBJ2-7 and V is TRBV5-1; D is undetermined. Germline V lookup: CDR1 SGHRS, CDR2 YFSETQ. V shed 1 base and J shed 0 bases, with 14 bases lying between them. This CDR3 spans 16 amino acids. The DNA of the CDR3 is TGCGCCAGCAGCTTGTCGAGTCCCCCTCTCTCCTACGAGCAGTACTTC. Translated: CASSLSSPPLSYEQYF.

The genes are TRBV5-5 and TRBJ2-1; 9 bases are shared with TRBD2. The CDR3 has 15 residues. Germline assignment: CDR1 SGHKS and CDR2 YYEKEE (reference sequence). Losses at the gene ends were 2 bases for V and 8 bases for J; bases not matched to a gene: 8. CDR3 in amino acids: CASSFVAGGEDEQFF. As DNA, the CDR3 is TGTGCCAGCAGCTTTGTCGCGGGGGGGGAAGATGAGCAGTTCTTC.

This rearrangement joins TRBV28 to TRBJ1-4; D not certain. Trimming took off 3 bases at V and 7 bases at J, with 15 bases between the two ends. Germline V gene data show CDR1 as MDHEN and CDR2 as SYDVKM. CDR3 length: 15 residues. For the CDR3, the DNA is TGTGCCAGCAGTTTCGAACCGAGAGTAGTTGAAAAACTGTTTTTT. This gives the protein CASSFEPRVVEKLFF.

This clonotype has at least ten counts. The V gene is TRBV7-9, the J gene TRBJ2-3; 9 positions match TRBD2. The CDR3 has 18 residues. V dropped 1 base and J dropped 2; count of bases not matched to a gene: 10. Germline V CDR1 and CDR2: SEHNR, FQNEAQ (reference sequence). The CDR3 coding sequence is TGTGCCAGCAGCTTAGAATTCCTAGCGGGATGGGACACAGATACGCAGTATTTT. It specifies CASSLEFLAGWDTDTQYF.

This clonotype was observed many times. The chain employs TRBV20-1 and TRBJ2-7; D unresolved. Trimming shortened V by 4 bases and J by 0 bases, and 13 bases separated the two germline ends. This CDR3 is built from 14 residues. CDR1 is DFQATT, CDR2 SNEGSKA, per germline (reference sequence). CDR3 in amino acids: CSAKFTQSSYEQYF. For the CDR3, the DNA is TGCAGTGCTAAGTTTACTCAGAGCTCCTACGAGCAGTACTTC.

This rearrangement joins TRBV10-2 to TRBJ2-1; 11 positions match TRBD2. Germline CDR1 WSHSY, CDR2 SAAADI. This CDR3 is built from 15 residues. With V trimmed by 6 bases and J by 3 bases, 4 bases remained unmatched. The CDR3 coding sequence is TGCGCCAGCAGAGGGGGGACTAGCGGCTACAATGAGCAGTTCTTC. Translation: CASRGGTSGYNEQFF.

The sample holds many counts of this clonotype. CDR3 nucleotides: TGTGCCAGCAGTTACGCCCGGACTAGCGGGAGGGGTAACCCCAACGAGCAGTACTTC. Its protein is CASSYARTSGRGNPNEQYF. The gene calls are TRBV6-5 and TRBJ2-7; 15 bases agree with TRBD2. This CDR3 contains 19 residues. Germline V gives CDR1 MNHEY, CDR2 SVGAGI. J lost 5 bases, V lost 2 bases, and 13 bases had no gene match.

V and J are TRBV15 and TRBJ2-1; D is unclear. This CDR3 is built from 11 residues. V lost 10 bases and J lost 5, with 9 bases in between. CDR1 is LNHNV and CDR2 is YYDKDF in the germline V gene (reference sequence). CDR3 sequence (DNA): TGTGCCATTCTACGAAACAATGAGCAGTTCTTC. It codes for CAILRNNEQFF.

This clonotype was seen a handful of times. This clone may be a read error of a much larger clone one base away. This chain connects TRBV28 to TRBJ1-2; tentative D call: TRBD1 (5 bases). The CDR3 has 11 residues. V dropped 11 bases and J dropped 8 bases, with 15 bases sitting between them. Germline V gives CDR1 MDHEN, CDR2 SYDVKM. The CDR3 sequence is CACNGGSGYTF. The CDR3 DNA sequence: TGTGCCTGCAACGGGGGGAGCGGCTACACCTTC.

This clonotype was seen repeatedly, ten times or more. The rearrangement uses TRBV7-2 and TRBJ2-3; TRBD1 aligns across 8 bases. From germline, CDR1 is SGHTA and CDR2 FQGNSA. Germline trimming cut 3 bases from V and 3 bases from J; bases unmatched to any gene: 5. This CDR3 has 15 residues. CDR3 bases: TGTGCCAGCAGCTTTGACAGGGGAGAGACAGATACGCAGTATTTT. Encoded protein: CASSFDRGETDTQYF.

This clonotype was counted at least ten times. The chain couples TRBV7-2 to TRBJ2-3; D uncertain. Germline V gene sequence: CDR1 SGHTA, CDR2 FQGNSA. CDR3 size: 13 residues. V was clipped by 5 bases and J by 4 bases, with 10 bases between them. Written as DNA, the CDR3 is TGTGCCAGCAGCAAAACGATTCCAGATACGCAGTATTTT. Protein: CASSKTIPDTQYF.

This clonotype was seen repeatedly, ten times or more. This chain uses TRBV6-2 or TRBV6-3 with TRBJ2-3; 8 bases are a match to TRBD1. CDR3 length: 16 residues. Per the germline V gene, CDR1 is MNHEY and CDR2 is SVGEGT. The V segment lost 5 bases and the J segment 4 bases; nucleotides outside the gene matches: 11. This CDR3 is CASSKRTGFLPDTQYF. CDR3 bases: TGTGCCAGCAGTAAGCGGACAGGGTTTCTTCCAGATACGCAGTATTTT.

This clonotype was counted a few times. The J gene is TRBJ2-1, the V gene TRBV3-1; D possibly corresponds to TRBD2 (6 bases). This CDR3 contains 18 residues. Trimming pared 4 bases from V and 5 bases from J, leaving 24 bases between. Germline-derived CDR1 and CDR2 are LGHDT and YNNKEL (reference sequence). The CDR3 sequence: CASSPKYPSGSDHNEQFF. CDR3 DNA sequence: TGTGCCAGCAGCCCGAAGTACCCAAGCGGGTCAGATCACAATGAGCAGTTCTTC.

The chain combines TRBV28 with TRBJ2-5; D gene uncertain. Looked up from germline, CDR1 is MDHEN and CDR2 is SYDVKM. V gave up 9 bases and J gave up 5 bases, with 13 bases separating them. CDR3 length: 12 residues. This CDR3 is CARSPAGETQYF. CDR3 nucleotides: TGTGCCAGGAGCCCCGCCGGGGAGACCCAGTACTTC.

The V and J genes are TRBV7-9 and TRBJ1-4; D is undetermined. The CDR3 length is 15 residues. V gave up 6 bases and J gave up 6 bases, with 17 bases separating them. CDR1 and CDR2 from the germline V gene are SEHNR and FQNEAQ (reference sequence). The CDR3 DNA reads TGTGCCAGCAGTCCAAGACGGGCCGGGGATGAAAAACTGTTTTTT. Protein sequence: CASSPRRAGDEKLFF.

This clonotype has more than one count but fewer than ten. The CDR3 here is CASSARGNTNTEAFF. In nucleotides, the CDR3 is TGTGCCAGCAGTGCCAGGGGTAATACGAACACTGAAGCTTTCTTT. This chain joins TRBV25-1 and TRBJ1-1, with D perhaps TRBD1 (6 bases). Trimming stripped 4 bases from V and 1 base from J, with 13 bases between. The CDR3 loop spans 15 amino acids. Germline V gene sequence: CDR1 MGHDK, CDR2 SYGVNS.

In its sample, this clonotype was seen a few times. This chain joins TRBV6-1 and TRBJ2-3; the match to TRBD2 covers 11 bases. The germline gives CDR1 MNHNS, CDR2 SASEGT. Losses at the gene ends were 6 bases for V and 2 bases for J; bases not matched to a gene: 7. This CDR3 is 16 amino acids long. CDR3 sequence (DNA): TGTGCCAGCAGCCCCGTAGCGGGAGGGACCACAGATACGCAGTATTTT. Protein product: CASSPVAGGTTDTQYF.

The chain joins TRBV15 to TRBJ2-7; 9 bases align to TRBD2. The V gene end was trimmed by 5 bases and the J gene end by 5 bases; junction bases not matched to a gene: 19. The CDR3 covers 18 residues. Germline V CDR1 and CDR2: LNHNV, YYDKDF (reference sequence). CDR3 DNA: TGTGCCACCAGCCGGAGTCTTATCCCGCCGGGACTAGCAAACGAGCAGTACTTC. Protein sequence: CATSRSLIPPGLANEQYF.

Turning to this clonotype: The limits of the CDR3 on the DNA are not certain, so only TCRdb's listed CDR3 is given. This chain joins TRBV30 and TRBJ2-2; TRBD2 is the table's D call, not checked against the DNA. With termini counted, the CDR3 has 24 amino acids. Germline V gives CDR1 GTSNPN, CDR2 SVGIG (reference sequence). The CDR3 here is CAWRSGSRNYNEQFFGPGTGELFF.

This clonotype was seen a single time. This rearrangement joins TRBV12-3 or TRBV12-4 to TRBJ1-2; D uncertain. V was shortened by 3 bases and J by 1 base, with 9 bases between the two germline ends. This CDR3 has 14 amino acids. CDR3 DNA sequence: TGTGCCAGCAGTTTGGTCGCGAGTAACTATGGCTACACCTTC. It codes for CASSLVASNYGYTF.